These 21 T cell receptor beta chains originate from one sample sequenced in a study of blood T cell repertoires in COVID-19. The data were produced by immunoSEQ multiplex PCR, yet TCRdb's version contains in-frame clones alone and is incomplete. Among 120,000 to 150,000 clones listed, about 87% were seen once. Sequencing was performed on peripheral blood. The receptor set was obtained from an older man with acute or convalescent COVID-19.

This clone has just one count. V gene TRBV19 combines with J gene TRBJ2-1; 10 nucleotides align to TRBD2. The trim removed 8 bases at V and 5 bases at J, leaving 9 bases unmatched. The CDR3 totals 15 residues. Germline V lookup: CDR1 LNHDA, CDR2 SQIVND (reference sequence). The DNA of the CDR3 is TGTGCCAGTCTTGATACTCTAGCGGGAGACAATGAGCAGTTCTTC. This sequence encodes CASLDTLAGDNEQFF. Combining the CDR3 with reference TRBV19 and TRBJ2-1 gives the whole variable domain DGGITQSPKYLFRKEGQNVTLSCEQNLNHDAMYWYRQDPGQGLRLIYYSQIVNDFQKGDIAEGYSVSREKKESFPLTVTSAQKNPTAFYLCASLDTLAGDNEQFFGPGTRLTVL.

The chain joins TRBV27 to TRBJ1-1; D is unclear. CDR1 MNHEY and CDR2 SMNVEV come from the germline V gene (reference sequence). Trimming removed 6 bases from V and 0 bases from J, with 14 bases in between. This CDR3 is built from 15 residues. In DNA form, the CDR3 reads TGTGCCAGCAGGTTGAGGTGGCAGATGAACACTGAAGCTTTCTTT. Amino acids: CASRLRWQMNTEAFF.

This clone has more than one count but fewer than ten. The chain links TRBV2 to TRBJ2-5, with 9 positions matching TRBD2. Per the germline V gene, CDR1 is SNHLY and CDR2 is FYNNEI. J was trimmed by 2 bases and V by 7 bases; bases with no gene match: 14. The CDR3 has 17 residues. CDR3 DNA sequence: TGTGCCAGCAAGAGGGCTAGCGGGGCCCGACGACAAGAGACCCAGTACTTC. Its protein product is CASKRASGARRQETQYF.

The chain uses TRBV5-4 and TRBJ1-5; 7 bases fit TRBD1. Looked up from germline, CDR1 is SGHNT and CDR2 is YYREEE (reference sequence). The CDR3 length is 16 residues. V shed 2 bases and J 2 bases; nucleotides not matched to a gene: 7. The CDR3 loop is CASSLGGRVGNQPQHF. The CDR3 DNA is TGTGCCAGCAGCTTAGGGGGCAGGGTCGGCAATCAGCCCCAGCATTTT.

The rearrangement joins TRBV18 to TRBJ2-1; 15 bases agree with TRBD2. Germline CDR1 and CDR2: KGHSH and LQKENI. The CDR3 runs to 17 residues. The J segment lost 5 bases and the V segment lost 5 bases, leaving 7 bases of the junction unmatched. In DNA form, the CDR3 reads TGTGCCAGCTCAGCTAGGACTAGCGGGAGGGCGAACAATGAGCAGTTCTTC. As protein: CASSARTSGRANNEQFF.

The J gene is TRBJ2-3, the V gene TRBV29-1; D is ambiguous. In germline, CDR1 is SQVTM, CDR2 ANQGSEA. CDR3 size: 11 residues. The V and J ends lost 3 bases and 6 bases respectively, with 7 bases between them. The CDR3 nucleotides read TGCAGCGTTGATTACGGGGATACGCAGTATTTT. Amino acids: CSVDYGDTQYF.

The J gene is TRBJ1-1, the V gene TRBV7-2, with D possibly matching TRBD1 (5 bases). Trimming cost V 5 bases and J 5 bases, with 18 bases left between them. CDR3 length: 15 amino acids. Germline assignment: CDR1 SGHTA and CDR2 FQGNSA. CDR3 sequence: CASSPSLGGSTEAFF. CDR3 DNA sequence: TGTGCCAGCAGCCCAAGTCTCGGGGGTTCAACTGAAGCTTTCTTT.

V gene TRBV9 combines with J gene TRBJ2-7, with TRBD1 matching over 10 bases. The CDR3 covers 15 residues. Germline V lookup: CDR1 SGDLS, CDR2 YYNGEE. V lost 5 bases and J lost 0; bases outside the gene matches: 5. This CDR3 reads CASSRRDRGSYEQYF. The CDR3 DNA sequence: TGTGCCAGCAGTCGCCGGGACAGGGGCTCCTACGAGCAGTACTTC. Based on the CDR3 plus reference TRBV9 and TRBJ2-7, the full variable domain is DSGVTQTPKHLITATGQRVTLRCSPRSGDLSVYWYQQSLDQGLQFLIQYYNGEERAKGNILERFSAQQFPDLHSELNLSSLELGDSALYFCASSRRDRGSYEQYFGPGTRLTVT.

The chain employs TRBV25-1 and TRBJ2-1, with D tentatively TRBD2 (5 bases). CDR3 length equals 15 residues. Trimming removed 4 bases from V and 3 bases from J, with 13 bases in between. Germline V gives CDR1 MGHDK, CDR2 SYGVNS. The DNA for the CDR3 is TGTGCCAGCAGTGGATCTCGGGAATTCTACAATGAGCAGTTCTTC. It yields the protein CASSGSREFYNEQFF.

A single count supports this clone. V gene TRBV29-1 combines with J gene TRBJ1-2; weak D call: TRBD1 (6 bases). Germline CDR1 and CDR2: SQVTM and ANQGSEA. The CDR3 runs to 16 residues. The V end lost 4 bases, the J end lost 0 bases, and 18 bases lay between the germline ends. CDR3 bases: TGCAGCGTTGGACCCACAGGGATAAGGACTAACTATGGCTACACCTTC. Protein sequence: CSVGPTGIRTNYGYTF.

This clone has only a few counts. V gene TRBV18 combines with J gene TRBJ2-7; TRBD2 might be the D (5 bases). Germline V gene lookup returns CDR1 KGHSH and CDR2 LQKENI. V shed 3 bases and J shed 5 bases, with 17 bases lying between them. This CDR3 spans 15 amino acids. In nucleotides, the CDR3 is TGTGCCAGCTCACCGGGCGAGGGCAGGTCCAACGAGCAGTACTTC. Encoded protein: CASSPGEGRSNEQYF.

The chain carries TRBV30 and TRBJ2-7; D may be TRBD1 (6 bases). The V end lost 3 bases, the J end lost 0 bases, and 9 bases lay between the germline ends. Germline V CDR1 and CDR2: GTSNPN, SVGIG (reference sequence). The CDR3 length is 13 residues. Here the CDR3 reads CAWSTGSSYEQYF. DNA of the CDR3: TGTGCCTGGAGCACAGGGAGCTCCTACGAGCAGTACTTC.

This clone was recorded a few times. The rearrangement links TRBV6-1 to TRBJ1-2, with no clear D. V shed 3 bases and J shed 8 bases, with 22 bases lying between them. Per the germline V gene, CDR1 is MNHNS and CDR2 is SASEGT. CDR3 length: 16 amino acids. In DNA, the CDR3 is TGTGCCAGCAGTGAGGTCGGTTCGCGGGCCCCTCTCGGCTACACCTTC. This sequence encodes CASSEVGSRAPLGYTF.

There are a few counts of this clone. This chain uses TRBV27 with TRBJ2-5; 9 nucleotides line up with TRBD1. J gave up 6 bases and V 7 bases, and 18 bases lay outside the gene matches. This CDR3 has 17 residues. Germline-derived CDR1 and CDR2 are MNHEY and SMNVEV (reference sequence). CDR3 residues: CASKSTGGGSSIKTQYF. The CDR3 nucleotides are TGTGCCAGCAAGAGCACAGGGGGCGGGTCTAGCATAAAGACCCAGTACTTC.

This rearrangement joins TRBV3-1 (or the pseudogene TRBV3-2) to TRBJ1-6; 9 bases fit TRBD1. The ends lost 3 bases at V and 11 bases at J; junction bases unmatched: 11. The CDR3 extends over 16 amino acids. Germline CDR1 and CDR2: LGHDT and YNNKEL (reference sequence). The CDR3 region has the DNA TGTGCCAGCAGCCAGGGACAGGGAGTCCTTGGGGCACCCCTCCACTTT. Its translation: CASSQGQGVLGAPLHF.

V usage is TRBV5-1 and J usage is TRBJ1-6; 7 nucleotides line up with TRBD1. Looked up from germline, CDR1 is SGHRS and CDR2 is YFSETQ. The CDR3 is 13 residues long. The V segment lost 4 bases and the J segment 8 bases; nucleotides outside the gene matches: 3. CDR3 sequence: CASSIDRDSPLHF. CDR3 nucleotides: TGCGCCAGCAGCATCGACAGGGATTCACCCCTCCACTTT.

CDR3 DNA sequence: TGTGCCAGCAGCCGATATGCTAGCGGCTCCTACGAGCAGTACTTC. Translating gives CASSRYASGSYEQYF. The chain recombines TRBV27 with TRBJ2-7; TRBD2 aligns across 7 bases. CDR1 and CDR2 from the germline V gene are MNHEY and SMNVEV (reference sequence). The trim removed 6 bases at V and 0 bases at J, leaving 8 bases unmatched. The CDR3 consists of 15 residues.

Points on this clone: Other nucleotide sequences from this sample produce the same CDR3. This chain connects TRBV28 to TRBJ2-5; TRBD2 matches 10 bases. The junction had 5 bases not matched to a gene; V was cut back by 2 bases and J by 2 bases. The CDR3 runs to 16 residues. Germline V gene sequence: CDR1 MDHEN, CDR2 SYDVKM. The CDR3 coding sequence is TGTGCCAGCAGTTTAGGTTTAGCGGGAGGACAAGAGACCCAGTACTTC. Residues: CASSLGLAGGQETQYF.

The chain joins TRBV7-2 to TRBJ1-3, with D possibly matching TRBD1 (6 bases). The germline CDR1 and CDR2 sequences are SGHTA and FQGNSA. V was trimmed by 5 bases and J by 2 bases, leaving 7 bases between them. The length of the CDR3 is 13 residues. CDR3 nucleotide sequence: TGTGCCAGCAGCGACAGGCCTGGAAACACCATATATTTT. It yields the protein CASSDRPGNTIYF.

The rearrangement joins TRBV7-3 to TRBJ1-2, with TRBD1 matching over 7 bases. Germline lookup yields CDR1 SGHTA and CDR2 FQGTGA. The CDR3 spans 13 residues. Germline trimming cut 5 bases from V and 9 bases from J; bases unmatched to any gene: 9. DNA for the CDR3: TGTGCCAGCAGCATAGGGACAGAAAGGAGCTACACCTTC. Protein sequence: CASSIGTERSYTF.

Written as DNA, the CDR3 is TGTGCCAGCAGTTTTCCGGCGACTAGCGGGAGGTTTTATCTTAGGGAGACCCAGTACTTC. Protein sequence: CASSFPATSGRFYLRETQYF. The genes are TRBV28 and TRBJ2-5, with 13 positions matching TRBD2. J gave up 5 bases and V 3 bases, and 18 bases lay outside the gene matches. Germline V lookup: CDR1 MDHEN, CDR2 SYDVKM. This CDR3 is built from 20 residues.